This paragraph reports one T cell receptor beta chain. Its specificity is not known. Looked up from germline, CDR1 is MNHNS and CDR2 is SASEGT. The CDR3 extends over 14 amino acids. V lost 5 bases and J 5 bases, leaving 13 bases between the germline ends. PCR was performed using 60 Vbeta and 13 Jbeta primers. TCRdb's copy holds only in-frame clones and misses some; the assay was immunoSEQ multiplex PCR. The sample includes 150,000 to 200,000 clones, roughly 71% of them seen just once. The sample comes from a study of cytomegalovirus exposure and HLA in healthy donors. Looking at the study overall: The Caucasian-associated ancestry cluster held roughly 84% of a few hundred genotyped donors.

Study findings and constraints: Sequencing likely caused a cluster of highly shared sequence variants. Many donors shared some public TCRs, even though most TCR sequences were rare.

The sequence was collected from a male donor in good health and CMV-seropositive. The chain couples TRBV6-1 to TRBJ1-5; D might be TRBD1 (5 bases). The sequenced sample was PBMCs. Here the CDR3 DNA reads TGTGCCAGCAGTCACCAGGGTTATGATCAGCCCCAGCATTTT. Translating gives CASSHQGYDQPQHF.